The sequence of this T cell receptor beta chain was determined in a study of regulatory T cells in long-lasting Graves disease. The germline V gene encodes CDR1 ENHRY and CDR2 SYGVKD. Deletions cut 5 bases from V and 2 bases from J, with 9 bases between. The CDR3 is 13 residues long. Investigators prepared the TCR beta libraries by applying iRepertoire HTBI primers and Arm-PCR of CDR3 regions. In the study's own analysis: Spanning all samples, the identified segments comprised some 62 TRBV and fewer than 15 TRBJ. TCRdb independently ran MiXCR on the multiplex PCR reads; one entry per CDR3 protein. The V and J calls were not made by the authors but by TCRdb's processing. The sample holds 580,000 or so distinct CDR3 sequences, around 16% seen once. Time point described: newly diagnosed GD, antithyroid drugs for less than 3 months. Following extraction of RNA from PBMCs, that RNA was used to make the TCR library.

In its sample, this clonotype was seen a few times. This sample was also put to use in a study of T cells in Graves' hyperthyroidism and ophthalmopathy.

J is TRBJ1-1 and V is TRBV10-3, with a tentative D call TRBD1 (5 bases). Sequences were derived from peripheral blood mononuclear cells (PBMCs), sampled at new diagnosis, from a patient treated with antithyroid drugs. This receptor was taken from a young man with Graves disease. DNA for the CDR3: TGTGCCATCAGTCGGGACCTAAACACTGAAGCTTTCTTT. It translates to CAISRDLNTEAFF.